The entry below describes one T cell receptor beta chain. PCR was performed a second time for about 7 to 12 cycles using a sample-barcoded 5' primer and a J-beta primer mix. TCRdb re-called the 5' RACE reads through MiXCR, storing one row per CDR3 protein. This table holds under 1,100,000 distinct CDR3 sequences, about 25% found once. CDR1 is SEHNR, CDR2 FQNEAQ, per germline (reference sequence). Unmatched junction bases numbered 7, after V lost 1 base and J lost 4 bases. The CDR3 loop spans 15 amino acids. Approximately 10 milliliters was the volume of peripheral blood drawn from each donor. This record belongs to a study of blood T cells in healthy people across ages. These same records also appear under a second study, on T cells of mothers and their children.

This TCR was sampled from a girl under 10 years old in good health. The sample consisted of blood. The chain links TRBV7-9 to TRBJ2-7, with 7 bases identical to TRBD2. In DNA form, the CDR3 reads TGTGCCAGCAGCTTAGGGGGACTAAATCCGTACGAGCAGTACTTC. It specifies CASSLGGLNPYEQYF. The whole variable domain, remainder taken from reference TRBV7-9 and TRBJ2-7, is DTGVSQNPRHKITKRGQNVTFRCDPISEHNRLYWYRQTLGQGPEFLTYFQNEAQLEKSRLLSDRFSAERPKGSFSTLEIQRTEQGDSAMYLCASSLGGLNPYEQYFGPGTRLTVT.